The rows below give T cell receptor beta chains drawn from one sample of a study of molecular identifiers for immune sequencing clone quantification. In TCRdb, the PCR reads were re-called with MiXCR into one record per CDR3 protein. The repertoire holds hundreds of thousands of distinct CDR3 sequences, roughly 25% seen once, with around 0.78% in the top ten. The sequencing sample was made of naive CD8+ T cells from blood, with Jurkat cell RNA spiked in. The receptors were sampled from a human donor in good health. Some libraries in this study had Jurkat cell RNA spiked in. The CDR3 runs from the conserved cysteine through the conserved F or W. D genes are given only for firm matches. Only some rows state a clone size, as once, few, many or a class for expanded clones.

V	size	J	D	CDR3	DNA
TRBV10-3	many	TRBJ1-1	.	CAISETIQGRAFF	TGTGCCATCAGTGAGACTATACAGGGTCGGGCTTTCTTT
TRBV7-9	.	TRBJ1-1	TRBD1	CAGSPVGQEAFF	TGTGCCGGCAGCCCCGTGGGACAGGAAGCTTTCTTT
TRBV28	many	TRBJ2-3	TRBD2	CASKFQLAGVVTQYF	TGTGCCAGCAAGTTTCAGCTAGCGGGAGTGGTTACGCAGTATTTT
TRBV14	.	TRBJ1-2	.	CASSQDGPASLYGYAF	TGTGCCAGCAGCCAAGATGGGCCAGCAAGTCTTTATGGCTACGCCTTC
TRBV9	many	TRBJ2-1	TRBD2	CASSPGGGNEQFF	TGTGCCAGCAGTCCGGGAGGGGGCAATGAGCAGTTCTTC
TRBV7-7	many	TRBJ2-3	TRBD2	CASSHTSGRADTQYF	TGTGCTAGCAGCCATACTAGCGGGAGGGCGGATACGCAGTATTTT
TRBV13	many	TRBJ1-1	.	CASSRLNTEAFF	TGTGCCAGCAGCCGATTGAACACTGAAGCTTTCTTT
TRBV4-1	many	TRBJ1-4	TRBD1	CASSHLPGQGDEKLFF	TGCGCCAGCAGCCATCTGCCGGGACAGGGCGACGAAAAACTGTTTTTT
TRBV27	.	TRBJ1-2	.	CASSLSVSGRYGYTF	TGTGCCAGCAGTTTATCAGTTTCAGGGCGCTATGGCTACACCTTC
TRBV20-1	few	TRBJ2-7	.	CSAISWGYEQYF	TGCAGTGCTATATCTTGGGGCTACGAGCAGTACTTC
TRBV5-4	many	TRBJ2-3	TRBD2	CASSLWLAGGRRDTQYF	TGTGCCAGCAGCTTGTGGCTAGCGGGGGGGCGAAGAGATACGCAGTATTTT
TRBV11-2	few	TRBJ1-2	TRBD1	CASSSPGTGGGYTF	TGTGCCAGCAGCTCGCCCGGGACAGGGGGAGGCTACACCTTC
TRBV28	.	TRBJ2-7	.	CASSQTGGGSYEQYF	TGTGCCAGCAGTCAGACCGGGGGAGGCTCCTACGAGCAGTACTTC
TRBV6-5	few	TRBJ2-1	TRBD2	CASSSGTSGIYNEQFF	TGTGCCAGCAGCTCAGGGACTAGCGGGATCTACAATGAGCAGTTCTTC
TRBV19	many	TRBJ2-7	TRBD2	CASSPASGGPEAYEQYF	TGTGCCAGTAGTCCGGCTAGCGGGGGCCCGGAAGCCTACGAGCAGTACTTC
TRBV19	.	TRBJ1-1	.	CASSMGGENTEAFF	TGTGCCAGTAGTATGGGGGGGGAGAACACTGAAGCTTTCTTT
TRBV6-5	few	TRBJ1-2	.	CASSYVGRRSYTF	TGTGCCAGCAGTTACGTGGGTCGGCGAAGCTACACCTTC
TRBV19	.	TRBJ2-3	.	CASSIGSSSTDTQYF	TGTGCCAGTAGTATAGGCAGCTCTAGCACAGATACGCAGTATTTT
TRBV11-2	many	TRBJ2-7	.	CASSPTYDRYSYEQYF	TGTGCCAGCAGCCCCACCTACGACAGGTACTCCTACGAGCAGTACTTC
TRBV6-2/TRBV6-3	few	TRBJ2-4	TRBD2	CASSYPLAGYKNIQYF	TGTGCCAGCAGTTACCCCCTAGCGGGTTACAAAAACATTCAGTACTTC
TRBV5-6	many	TRBJ2-3	.	CASSLYKRAALGTDTQYF	TGTGCCAGCAGCTTGTATAAGCGGGCCGCGCTCGGCACAGATACGCAGTATTTT
TRBV20-1	.	TRBJ2-7	TRBD1	CSATTDRGPYEQYF	TGCAGTGCTACAACCGACAGGGGGCCTTACGAGCAGTACTTC
TRBV7-9	.	TRBJ2-1	.	CASSLGAGLNYEQFF	TGTGCCAGCAGCTTAGGGGCAGGGCTCAACTATGAGCAGTTCTTC
TRBV30	many	TRBJ2-1	.	CAWSQGLAEVNEQFF	TGTGCCTGGAGTCAGGGGCTAGCGGAGGTCAATGAGCAGTTCTTC
TRBV4-3	.	TRBJ2-2	TRBD1	CASSQGQGIPGELFF	TGCGCCAGCAGCCAGGGACAGGGTATCCCCGGGGAGCTGTTTTTT
TRBV6-6	few	TRBJ2-5	.	CASSYLGGRETQYF	TGTGCCAGCAGTTACCTAGGGGGGAGGGAGACCCAGTACTTC
TRBV6-2/TRBV6-3	.	TRBJ1-2	.	CASSYREGLWNYGYTF	TGTGCCAGCAGTTATCGGGAGGGGCTCTGGAACTATGGCTACACCTTC
TRBV6-5	.	TRBJ2-2	TRBD1	CASSYGTGNTGERFF	TGTGCCAGCAGTTACGGGACAGGGAACACCGGGGAGCGGTTTTTT
TRBV11-3	once	TRBJ2-5	TRBD2	CARSPESGSETQYF	TGTGCCCGCAGCCCGGAGAGCGGGAGTGAGACCCAGTACTTC
TRBV20-1	.	TRBJ2-5	TRBD1	CSAETGTDVQETQYF	TGCAGTGCAGAAACCGGGACAGATGTCCAAGAGACCCAGTACTTC
TRBV11-2	.	TRBJ2-1	.	CASSLTGTQYNEQFF	TGTGCCAGCAGCTTAACGGGGACTCAATACAATGAGCAGTTCTTC
TRBV30	.	TRBJ2-1	.	CAWSAVRGGNEQFF	TGTGCCTGGAGTGCCGTAAGGGGTGGCAATGAGCAGTTCTTC
TRBV27	.	TRBJ1-6	.	CASSYVTARNSPLHF	TGTGCCAGCAGTTACGTGACAGCTCGTAATTCACCCCTCCACTTT
TRBV19	.	TRBJ2-2	.	CAVGRRNTGELFF	TGTGCCGTCGGGCGGAGAAACACCGGGGAGCTGTTTTTT
TRBV12-3/TRBV12-4	many	TRBJ1-5	.	CASSLKDSNQPQHF	TGTGCCAGCAGTTTGAAAGACAGCAATCAGCCCCAGCATTTT
TRBV30	many	TRBJ1-1	.	CAWSTGRVNTEAFF	TGTGCCTGGAGTACCGGACGGGTGAACACTGAAGCTTTCTTT
TRBV7-6	few	TRBJ2-7	TRBD2	CASSSLLLAGEQYF	TGTGCCAGCAGCTCGCTACTCCTAGCGGGCGAGCAGTACTTC
TRBV27	many	TRBJ2-7	.	CASRPQGLSSYEQYF	TGTGCCAGCAGACCGCAGGGACTCAGCTCCTACGAGCAGTACTTC
TRBV20-1	few	TRBJ2-7	TRBD1	CSARKDRGVYEQYF	TGCAGTGCTAGGAAAGACAGGGGGGTATACGAGCAGTACTTC
TRBV25-1	.	TRBJ1-2	TRBD1	CASSATGGGYGYTF	TGTGCCAGCAGTGCTACAGGGGGGGGCTATGGCTACACCTTC
TRBV7-6	.	TRBJ2-7	.	CASSLTETGNEQYF	TGTGCCAGCAGCTTAACGGAGACAGGCAACGAGCAGTACTTC